Listed below are T cell receptor beta chains from one sample, sequenced in a study of regulatory T cells in long-lasting Graves disease. TCRdb itself ran the multiplex PCR reads through MiXCR, one entry per CDR3 protein. Counted here are hundreds of thousands of distinct CDR3 sequences, around 12% occurring once; the ten biggest clones make up almost 9%. This same sample was also taken into another study, of T cells in Graves' hyperthyroidism and ophthalmopathy.

The source material was peripheral blood mononuclear cells (PBMCs), sampled at new diagnosis, from a patient treated with antithyroid drugs. The source is a woman under 40 with Graves disease. The conserved cysteine and the conserved F or W are not part of the CDR3 here. A D gene is named only where the DNA matches it firmly.

d_gene	v_gene	j_gene	CDR3aa
-	TRBV7-3	TRBJ2-1	ASSPNFAGSSVHEQF
-	TRBV28	TRBJ2-1	ASLGVEGETYNERF
-	TRBV2	TRBJ1-5	ASRNPPFSNQPQH
-	TRBV24-1	TRBJ2-5	ATSDFQSNQETQY
-	TRBV6-1	TRBJ2-1	ASRTGSPNEQF
-	TRBV11-3	TRBJ1-1	ASSFTQNTEAF
TRBD1	TRBV29-1	TRBJ2-7	SVDRGREEQY
TRBD2	TRBV7-9	TRBJ2-7	ASSVLGLAGGEQY
TRBD2	TRBV6-2/TRBV6-3	TRBJ2-3	ASSYSAGRAKDTQY
TRBD2	TRBV11-2	TRBJ2-1	ASSRGGPGNEQF
-	TRBV14	TRBJ1-1	ASSQGLYATEAF
-	TRBV20-1	TRBJ2-3	SASAVGTDTQY
-	TRBV6-1	TRBJ2-7	ASSPQPGYEQY
TRBD1	TRBV28	TRBJ1-1	ASTYNRGIRSEAF
-	TRBV10-2	TRBJ2-1	ASRVHGRGNEQF
TRBD1	TRBV18	TRBJ1-4	ASSPDRDEKLF
-	TRBV2	TRBJ1-5	ASSRTARAGNQPQH
-	TRBV20-1	TRBJ1-5	SARLEGPNQPQH
-	TRBV15	TRBJ2-7	ATSRDPQASYEQY
-	TRBV6-2/TRBV6-3	TRBJ1-1	ASRRQAGLNTEAF
-	TRBV4-3	TRBJ2-7	ASSQDGSRVAYEQY
-	TRBV20-1	TRBJ2-7	SARDLRGGGYEQY
TRBD2	TRBV3-1	TRBJ2-1	ASSRREYEQF
-	TRBV19	TRBJ1-4	ASKMLTTENEKLF
-	TRBV20-1	-	SARNWLAETQY
-	TRBV9	TRBJ1-5	ASSVGGGQPQH
-	TRBV30	TRBJ1-2	AWSVRANYGYT
-	TRBV20-1	TRBJ1-1	SAGRTATNTEAF
-	TRBV28	TRBJ1-5	ASSVPNLSVQPRH
-	TRBV6-2/TRBV6-3	TRBJ2-5	ASAYRGTEETQY
TRBD1	TRBV18	TRBJ2-2	ASPDRGDTGELF
-	TRBV7-2	TRBJ2-7	ASSPGGTAVYEQY
-	TRBV12-3/TRBV12-4	TRBJ1-2	ATDSGGRTYGYT
TRBD2	TRBV19	TRBJ2-1	ASSRGGPYNEQF
-	TRBV5-8	TRBJ2-7	ASSLALGSEVGFYEQY
-	TRBV28	TRBJ2-3	ASSPLKGKGTDTQY
-	TRBV12-3/TRBV12-4	TRBJ1-6	ASSPGVSYNSPLH
-	TRBV7-9	TRBJ1-4	ASSARTVRDEKLF
TRBD1	TRBV4-1	TRBJ2-5	ASSPRGYRGINKETQY
-	TRBV6-2/TRBV6-3	TRBJ2-1	ASIMGGGVPDEQF
-	TRBV2	TRBJ1-2	ASRGFSYGYT
-	TRBV12-3/TRBV12-4	TRBJ1-1	ASRYGGAQNTEAF
-	TRBV7-9	TRBJ2-3	ASSSRNSGTDTQY
-	TRBV20-1	TRBJ2-1	SAPTRGVEQF
-	TRBV2	TRBJ2-7	ASGAGGAPIYEQY
TRBD2	TRBV30	TRBJ2-1	AWSGQNGRRHTYNEQF
TRBD2	TRBV7-2	TRBJ2-4	ASSSPGLARGKNIQY
-	TRBV5-4	TRBJ1-4	ASSQDSLNEKLF
-	TRBV6-2/TRBV6-3	TRBJ1-4	ASSYRQEGEKLF
-	TRBV5-6	TRBJ1-4	ASSLGDWTSEKLF
-	TRBV3-1	TRBJ1-5	ASSQQGNSNQPQH
-	TRBV7-2	TRBJ1-5	ASSTGGGFSQPQH
-	TRBV20-1	TRBJ2-7	SARDYHRSSYEQY
TRBD2	TRBV11-3	TRBJ2-2	ASSPTSGIRGGELF
-	TRBV7-2	TRBJ1-3	ASSLGFSGNTIY
-	TRBV6-1	TRBJ1-4	ASSTSDNEKLF
TRBD2	TRBV6-2/TRBV6-3	TRBJ2-1	ASSYHTGTSGSYNEQF